A single sample is the source of the 10 T cell receptor beta chains below, sequenced in a study of CXCR3-negative and CXCR3-positive naive CD8 T cells. Study-wide results and caveats: TRB CDR3 hydrophobicity was greater in CXCR3-positive naive cells than in CXCR3-negative naive cells.

For these receptors, no antigen is known. TRB cDNA was prepared as libraries by UMI-labeled 5' RACE. Each CDR3 protein gets one entry in TCRdb, which reprocessed the 5' RACE reads and gives no DNA. The ten most abundant clones cover approximately 0.28% of a sample with some 150,000 distinct CDR3 sequences. Sequencing was done on a sample of naive CXCR3+ CD8+ T cells from blood. Specified subset: CD45RO-CCR7+CD27+CD95- naive CD8+ T cells expressing CXCR3 (TNR3+). The receptors were gathered from a human donor in good health. Some clones in this sample may be carry-over from other donors' samples.

J is TRBJ2-3 and V is TRBV9; TCRdb returns TRBD1, unconfirmable since there is no DNA. Germline CDR1 reads SGDLS; CDR2 reads YYNGEE. The CDR3 covers 14 residues. CDR3 in amino acids: CASTSGDGQNTQYF.

V usage is TRBV12-3 or TRBV12-4 and J usage is TRBJ2-5; TCRdb gives TRBD1 as the D gene, but with no DNA this cannot be confirmed. The CDR3 has 14 amino acids. CDR3 sequence: CASTTGDGSETQYF.

The CDR3 sequence: CASSLGRYEQYF. The chain links TRBV7-9 to TRBJ2-7. This CDR3 is 12 amino acids long. From germline, CDR1 is SEHNR and CDR2 FQNEAQ (reference sequence).

The chain recombines TRBV23-1 with TRBJ2-1. TRBV23-1 is an ORF for which the function is uncertain. The CDR3 extends over 12 amino acids. The CDR3 loop is CASSQSGSEQFF.

The chain has TRBV4-3 and TRBJ1-2; the D call of TRBD1 rests on TCRdb alone, since no DNA is present to check it. This CDR3 spans 13 amino acids. Germline lookup yields CDR1 LGHNA and CDR2 YSLEER. CDR3 protein: CASSQGQFYGYTF.

V usage is TRBV12-3 or TRBV12-4 and J usage is TRBJ2-1; TCRdb gives TRBD1 as the D gene, but with no DNA this cannot be confirmed. CDR3 size: 11 residues. Here the CDR3 reads CASSWQDKQFF.

J is TRBJ2-2 and V is TRBV9; TCRdb proposes TRBD2, but this gene call is untestable without DNA. CDR1 is SGDLS and CDR2 is YYNGEE in the germline V gene. The CDR3 totals 14 residues. The CDR3 reads CASSVGGGTGELFF.

The chain recombines TRBV5-1 with TRBJ2-7; TCRdb selects TRBD2, and the lack of DNA leaves this call unchecked. CDR3 length equals 15 residues. CDR1 SGHRS and CDR2 YFSETQ come from the germline V gene. The CDR3 loop reads CASSTGLAGANEQYF.

This chain connects TRBV4-1 to TRBJ2-7; lacking DNA, the TRBD1 call made by TCRdb goes unchecked. CDR1 is MGHRA, CDR2 YSYEKL, per germline. The CDR3 loop spans 15 amino acids. The CDR3 reads CASSQTQGAVYEQYF.

This sequence joins TRBV23-1 and TRBJ1-1; the TCRdb D gene call, TRBD1, has no DNA to confirm it. TRBV23-1 is an ORF for which the function is uncertain. The CDR3 sequence is 14 residues long. CDR3 sequence reads: CASSQSQGPTEAFF.